The 3 T cell receptor beta chains reported below all come from one sample, sequenced in a study of siplizumab effects on memory and regulatory T cells (dated by TCRdb to between 2018 and 2021). Library prep was done by the immunoSEQ multiplex PCR assay. TCRdb obtained this table from immuneACCESS and retained in-frame rearrangements with V and J assigned. These tables miss some clones; where compared with another copy, unresolved V genes account for less than half of the shortfall, and the remainder is unexplained. The sample table records 92,000 or so clones; about nine tenths of these occur just once. The biggest ten clones account for 15% of the sample. Sequences were obtained from CD4+ T cells sorted from blood. The receptors shown here come from a human donor in good health.

The rearrangement joins TRBV19 to TRBJ2-7; 8 bases fit TRBD1. The CDR3 totals 15 residues. With V trimmed by 4 bases and J by 4 bases, 9 bases remained unmatched. Germline loops: CDR1 LNHDA, CDR2 SQIVND (reference sequence). DNA of the CDR3: TGTGCCAGTAGTAAAGACAGGGGTACCTCATACGAGCAGTACTTC. It specifies CASSKDRGTSYEQYF.

This sequence joins TRBV19 and TRBJ2-7; unclear D gene. This CDR3 contains 17 residues. Trimming took 3 bases from V and 0 from J, leaving 18 bases between them. Germline CDR1 reads LNHDA; CDR2 reads SQIVND (reference sequence). CDR3 coding DNA: TGTGCCAGTAGTATCAACCTCGGTGGCACCAACTCCTACGAGCAGTACTTC. Protein sequence: CASSINLGGTNSYEQYF.

The rearrangement links TRBV6-5 to TRBJ1-5, with TRBD1 as a possible D gene (5 bases). Germline V gene sequence: CDR1 MNHEY, CDR2 SVGAGI. This CDR3 has 15 residues. V was clipped by 0 bases and J by 4 bases, with 10 bases between them. CDR3 in DNA: TGTGCCAGCAGTTACTCTCTCCAGGGAAATCAGCCCCAGCATTTT. Protein product: CASSYSLQGNQPQHF.